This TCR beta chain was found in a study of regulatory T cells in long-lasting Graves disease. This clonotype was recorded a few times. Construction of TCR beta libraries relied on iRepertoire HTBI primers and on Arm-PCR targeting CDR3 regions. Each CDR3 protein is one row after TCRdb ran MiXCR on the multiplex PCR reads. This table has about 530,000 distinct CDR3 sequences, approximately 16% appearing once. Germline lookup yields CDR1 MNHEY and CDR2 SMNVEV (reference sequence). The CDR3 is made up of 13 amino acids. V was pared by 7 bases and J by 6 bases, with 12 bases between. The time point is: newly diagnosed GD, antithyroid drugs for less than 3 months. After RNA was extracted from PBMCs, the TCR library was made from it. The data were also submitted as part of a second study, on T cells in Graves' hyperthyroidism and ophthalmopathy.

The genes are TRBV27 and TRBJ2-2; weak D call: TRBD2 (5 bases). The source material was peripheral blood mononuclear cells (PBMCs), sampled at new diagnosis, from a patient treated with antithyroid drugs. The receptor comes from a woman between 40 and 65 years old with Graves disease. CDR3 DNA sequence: TGTGCCAGCACTCTGTCGGGATCCGGGGAGCTGTTTTTT. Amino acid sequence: CASTLSGSGELFF.